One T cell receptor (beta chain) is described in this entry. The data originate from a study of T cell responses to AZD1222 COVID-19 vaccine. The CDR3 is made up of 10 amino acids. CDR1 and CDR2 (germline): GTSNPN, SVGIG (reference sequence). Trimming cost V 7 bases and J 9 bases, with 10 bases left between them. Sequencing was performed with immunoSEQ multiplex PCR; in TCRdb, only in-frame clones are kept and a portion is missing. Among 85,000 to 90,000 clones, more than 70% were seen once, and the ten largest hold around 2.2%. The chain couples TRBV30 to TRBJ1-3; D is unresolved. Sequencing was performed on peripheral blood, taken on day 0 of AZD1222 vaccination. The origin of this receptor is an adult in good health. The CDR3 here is CALLGGTIYF. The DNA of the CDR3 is TGTGCCTTATTGGGCGGCACCATATATTTT.